The text below deals with one T cell receptor (beta chain). The V gene end was trimmed by 0 bases and the J gene end by 0 bases; junction bases not matched to a gene: 11. This CDR3 is built from 18 residues. From germline, CDR1 is SGDLS and CDR2 YYNGEE. These data originate in a study of shared clonotypes between healthy human individuals. Background on the study: A donor's plate count was three for CD4 naive and three for CD4 memory; CD8 naive had two and CD8 memory one.

The assay was immunoSEQ multiplex PCR, and TCRdb's table has in-frame clones only and misses some. The sample comprises over a million clones, approximately 78% of which are singletons, and around 0.47% rests with the top ten. From CD4+ cells came CD45RA+ naive and CD45RA-negative memory subsets. The sample taken for sequencing was memory CD4+ T cells from PBMCs. Subset defined: CD45RA-negative fraction. This receptor was identified in a man aged 18 to 30 in good health. Some clones in this sample may be carry-over from other donors' samples. V and J are TRBV9 and TRBJ1-1; 7 bases agree with TRBD1. The CDR3 is CASSVGLGTAQMNTEAFF. CDR3 DNA sequence: TGTGCCAGCAGCGTAGGTCTCGGGACAGCACAGATGAACACTGAAGCTTTCTTT.